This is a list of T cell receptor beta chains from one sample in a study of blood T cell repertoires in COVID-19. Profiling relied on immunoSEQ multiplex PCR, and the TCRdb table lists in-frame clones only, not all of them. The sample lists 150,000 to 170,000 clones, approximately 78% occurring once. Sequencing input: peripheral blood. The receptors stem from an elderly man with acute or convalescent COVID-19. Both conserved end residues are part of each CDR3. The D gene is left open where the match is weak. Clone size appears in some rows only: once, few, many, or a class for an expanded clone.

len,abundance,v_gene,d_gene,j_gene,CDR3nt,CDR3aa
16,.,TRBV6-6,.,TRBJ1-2,.,CASILATGQAGYGYTF
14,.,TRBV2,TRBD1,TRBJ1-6,TGTGCCAGCAGTTCCGAGGGGGCTAATTCACCCCTCCACTTT,CASSSEGANSPLHF
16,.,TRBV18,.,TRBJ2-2,TGTGCCAGCTCACCTGCGGCGGGGTCGAACACCGGGGAGCTGTTTTTT,CASSPAAGSNTGELFF
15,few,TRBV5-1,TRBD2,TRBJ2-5,TGCGCCAGCAGTACGGTTGTAGGCGGGGGAGAGACCCAGTACTTC,CASSTVVGGGETQYF
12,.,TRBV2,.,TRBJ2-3,TGTGCCAGCAGCATACAGACAGATACGCAGTATTTT,CASSIQTDTQYF
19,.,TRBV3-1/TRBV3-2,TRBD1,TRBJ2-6,TGTGCCAGCAGCCAAGGTGGGACAGGGGGCTTCTATGGGGCCAACGTCCTGACTTTC,CASSQGGTGGFYGANVLTF
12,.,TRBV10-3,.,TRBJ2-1,TGTGCCACCGAGAGCTCCTACAATGAGCAGTTCTTC,CATESSYNEQFF
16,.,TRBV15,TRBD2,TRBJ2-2,TGTGCCACCAGCAGGGAAGCGGGGGCGTACACCGGGGAGCTGTTTTTT,CATSREAGAYTGELFF
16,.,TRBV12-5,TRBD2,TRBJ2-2,TGTGCTAGTGGTTTGGGACTAGCGGGGGGGAACGGGGAGCTGTTTTTT,CASGLGLAGGNGELFF
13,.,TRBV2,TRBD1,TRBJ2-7,TGTGCCAGCAGTGGTCAGGGGGCCTACGAGCAGTACTTC,CASSGQGAYEQYF
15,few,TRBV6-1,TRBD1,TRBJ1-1,TGTGCCAGCAGTGAAGACCGCAGGGGGCCCACTGAAGCTTTCTTT,CASSEDRRGPTEAFF
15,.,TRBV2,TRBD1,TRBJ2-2,TGTGCCAGCAGTAAATGGGGACAGGGAACCGGGGAGCTGTTTTTT,CASSKWGQGTGELFF
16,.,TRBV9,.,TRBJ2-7,TGTGCCAGCAGCGTGGGCGGGGGCACCAGCTCCTACGAGCAGTACTTC,CASSVGGGTSSYEQYF
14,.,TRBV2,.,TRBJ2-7,TGTGCCAGCAGGGACAAGGTGTCCTCCTACGAGCAGTACTTC,CASRDKVSSYEQYF
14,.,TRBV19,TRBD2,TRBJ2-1,TGTGCCAGTAGTCCCGGGACTAGCGGCAATGAGCAGTTCTTC,CASSPGTSGNEQFF
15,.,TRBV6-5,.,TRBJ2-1,TGTGCCAGCAGCGGTCGGACAGTCAAAAACAATGAGCAGTTCTTC,CASSGRTVKNNEQFF